This T cell receptor beta chain was recovered during a study of OX40 agonist ivuxolimab in advanced cancers. About the research overall: Ivuxolimab, an agonistic anti-OX40 (CD134) antibody, was given to patients. At 0.01 to 10 mg/kg, ivuxolimab was administered intravenously to patients every 2 weeks. Findings and limits, study-wide: CD8+ T cells showed, on average, more clonal expansion than CD4+ cells. Normalized T-cell clonal expansion was also low in some nonresponders.

Looked up from germline, CDR1 is MGHDK and CDR2 is SYGVNS. The CDR3 consists of 15 residues. V dropped 1 base and J dropped 0 bases, with 9 bases sitting between them. The assay was immunoSEQ multiplex PCR, and TCRdb's table has in-frame clones only and misses some. This table holds more than 20,000 clones, about 82% found once. On this clone itself: Its specificity is unknown.

This receptor was identified in an adult with an advanced solid tumor such as melanoma, head and neck, liver or kidney cancer. Sequenced here: CD4+ or CD8+ T cells sorted from blood, sampled in a trial of the OX40 agonist ivuxolimab. This chain links TRBV25-1 with TRBJ1-1; D is unclear. The CDR3 loop reads CASSESAAMNTEAFF. The CDR3, as DNA: TGTGCCAGCAGTGAATCCGCAGCCATGAACACTGAAGCTTTCTTT.